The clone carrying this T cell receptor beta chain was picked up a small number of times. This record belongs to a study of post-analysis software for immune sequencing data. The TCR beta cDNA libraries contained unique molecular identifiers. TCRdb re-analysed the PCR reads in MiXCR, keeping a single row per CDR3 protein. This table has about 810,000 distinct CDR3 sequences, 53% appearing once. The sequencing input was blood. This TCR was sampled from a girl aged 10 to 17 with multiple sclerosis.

CDR3 sequence reads: CASSQDDGSYEQYF. The CDR3 DNA sequence: TGTGCCAGCAGCCAAGATGACGGATCCTACGAGCAGTACTTC. The chain employs TRBV7-3 and TRBJ2-7; D gene ambiguous. Germline assignment: CDR1 SGHTA and CDR2 FQGTGA. CDR3 length: 14 amino acids. V lost 5 bases and J lost 1, with 12 bases in between.